This record concerns one T cell receptor beta chain sequence. The ends lost 5 bases at V and 1 base at J; junction bases unmatched: 8. The CDR3 contains 16 residues. From germline, CDR1 is LNHDA and CDR2 SQIVND (reference sequence). Method: immunoSEQ multiplex PCR; TCRdb's copy keeps in-frame clones and lacks some. This table has about 100,000 clones, about nine tenths appearing once. The data are from a study of OX40 agonist ivuxolimab in advanced cancers. The clonotype was recovered from an adult with an advanced solid tumor such as melanoma, head and neck, liver or kidney cancer. V usage is TRBV19 and J usage is TRBJ2-7; 10 bases match TRBD1. The sample was CD4+ or CD8+ T cells sorted from blood, taken in a trial of the OX40 agonist ivuxolimab. The CDR3 DNA reads as TGTGCCAGTAGTCCTCGGGGACAGGGGACATCCTACGAGCAGTACTTC. This sequence encodes CASSPRGQGTSYEQYF.